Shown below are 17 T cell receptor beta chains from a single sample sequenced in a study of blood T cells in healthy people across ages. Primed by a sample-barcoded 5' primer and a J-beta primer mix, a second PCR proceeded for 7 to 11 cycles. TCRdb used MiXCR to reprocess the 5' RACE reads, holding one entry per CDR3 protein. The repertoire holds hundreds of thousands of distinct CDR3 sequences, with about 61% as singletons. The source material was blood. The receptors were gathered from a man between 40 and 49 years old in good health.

The CDR3 is CASSLSGQVSGANVLTF. Here the CDR3 DNA reads TGTGCCAGCAGTTTATCCGGACAAGTCTCTGGGGCCAACGTCCTGACTTTC. The genes are TRBV28 and TRBJ2-6; D might be TRBD1 (5 bases). Trimming pared 1 base from V and 0 bases from J, leaving 10 bases between. This CDR3 has 17 residues. Per the germline V gene, CDR1 is MDHEN and CDR2 is SYDVKM.

CDR3 sequence: CASSLATGNYEQYF. The DNA of the CDR3 is TGTGCCAGCAGTTTAGCGACAGGGAACTACGAGCAGTACTTC. The V and J genes are TRBV28 and TRBJ2-7, with 7 nucleotides matching TRBD1. From germline, CDR1 is MDHEN and CDR2 SYDVKM. The CDR3 length is 14 residues. Trimming cost V 2 bases and J 3 bases; bases outside gene matches: 4.

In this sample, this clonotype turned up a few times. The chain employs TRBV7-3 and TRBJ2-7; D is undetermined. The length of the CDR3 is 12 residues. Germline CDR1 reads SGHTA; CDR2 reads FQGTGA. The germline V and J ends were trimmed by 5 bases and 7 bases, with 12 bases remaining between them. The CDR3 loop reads CASSLGRSEQYF. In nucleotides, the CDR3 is TGTGCCAGCAGCCTAGGTCGTTCGGAGCAGTACTTC.

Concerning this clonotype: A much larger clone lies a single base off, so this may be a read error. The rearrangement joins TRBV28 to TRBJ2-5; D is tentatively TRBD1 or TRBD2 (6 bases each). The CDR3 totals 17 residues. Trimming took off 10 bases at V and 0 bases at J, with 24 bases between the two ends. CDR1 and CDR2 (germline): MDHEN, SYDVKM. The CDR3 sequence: CATHSQGLGGYQETQYF. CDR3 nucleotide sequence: TGTGCCACCCACAGCCAGGGCCTAGGGGGGTACCAAGAGACCCAGTACTTC.

The CDR3 coding sequence is TGTGCCAGCAGCCGAACAGGGAAGGAAGAGACCCAGTACTTC. The encoded protein is CASSRTGKEETQYF. The chain has TRBV7-3 and TRBJ2-5, with D maybe TRBD1 (6 bases). The germline V gene has CDR1 SGHTA and CDR2 FQGTGA. The CDR3 has 14 residues. V was pared by 5 bases and J by 3 bases, with 13 bases between.

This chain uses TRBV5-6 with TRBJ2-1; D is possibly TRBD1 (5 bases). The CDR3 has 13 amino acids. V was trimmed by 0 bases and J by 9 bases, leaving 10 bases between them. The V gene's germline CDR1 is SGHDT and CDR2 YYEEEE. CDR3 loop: CASSLGRAGEQFF. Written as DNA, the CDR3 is TGTGCCAGCAGCTTGGGCAGGGCAGGTGAGCAGTTCTTC.

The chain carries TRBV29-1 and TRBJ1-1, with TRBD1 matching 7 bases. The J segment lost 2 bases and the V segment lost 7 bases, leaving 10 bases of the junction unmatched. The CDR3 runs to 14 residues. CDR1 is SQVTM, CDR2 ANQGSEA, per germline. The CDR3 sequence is CSANVRTGNTEAFF. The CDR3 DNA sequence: TGCAGCGCTAATGTCCGGACAGGTAACACTGAAGCTTTCTTT.

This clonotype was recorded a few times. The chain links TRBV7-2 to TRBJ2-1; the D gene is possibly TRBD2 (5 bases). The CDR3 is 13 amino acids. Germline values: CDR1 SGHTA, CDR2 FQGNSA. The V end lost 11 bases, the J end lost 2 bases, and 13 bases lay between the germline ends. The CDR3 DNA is TGTGCCGGAGGAGCAGGCCCCTACAATGAGCAGTTCTTC. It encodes CAGGAGPYNEQFF.

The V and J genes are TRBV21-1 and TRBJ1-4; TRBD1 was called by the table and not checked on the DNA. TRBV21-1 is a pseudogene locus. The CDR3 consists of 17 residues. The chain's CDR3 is CASSNAVSGADNEKLFF. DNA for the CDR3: TGTGCCAGCAGCAATGCGGTTTCAGGGGCCGATAATGAAAAACTGTTTTTT.

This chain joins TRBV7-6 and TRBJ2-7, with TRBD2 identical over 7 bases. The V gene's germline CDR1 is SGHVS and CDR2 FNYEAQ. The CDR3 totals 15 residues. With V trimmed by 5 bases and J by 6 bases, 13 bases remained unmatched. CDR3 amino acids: CASSAETSASSEQYF. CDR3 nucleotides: TGTGCCAGCAGCGCCGAAACTAGCGCCTCATCCGAGCAGTACTTC.

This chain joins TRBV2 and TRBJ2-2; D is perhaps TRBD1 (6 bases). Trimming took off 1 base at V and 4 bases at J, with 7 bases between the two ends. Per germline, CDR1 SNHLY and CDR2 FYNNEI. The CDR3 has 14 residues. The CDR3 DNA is TGTGCCAGCAGTGAAGTACAGGGCACCGGGGAGCTGTTTTTT. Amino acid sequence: CASSEVQGTGELFF.

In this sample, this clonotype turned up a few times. CDR3 protein: CASSTGTSGRWETQYF. DNA of the CDR3: TGTGCCAGCAGCACCGGGACTAGCGGGCGGTGGGAGACCCAGTACTTC. The chain recombines TRBV12-3 or TRBV12-4 with TRBJ2-5; 12 positions match TRBD2. V was clipped by 6 bases and J by 5 bases; unmatched bases: 10. The CDR3 totals 16 residues.

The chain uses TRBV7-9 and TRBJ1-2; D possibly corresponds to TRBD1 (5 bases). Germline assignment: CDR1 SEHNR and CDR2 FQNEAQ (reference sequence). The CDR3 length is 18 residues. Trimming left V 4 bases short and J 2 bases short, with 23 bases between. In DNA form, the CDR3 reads TGTGCCAGCAGCTCATCAGTATTTGACAGCTCTCCGAACTATGGCTACACCTTC. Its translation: CASSSSVFDSSPNYGYTF.

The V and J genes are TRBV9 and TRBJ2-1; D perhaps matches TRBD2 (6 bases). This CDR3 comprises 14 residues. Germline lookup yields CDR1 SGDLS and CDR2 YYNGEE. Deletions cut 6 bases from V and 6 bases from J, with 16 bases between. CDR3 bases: TGTGCCAGCACCTCGTCGCTGGGGGGCAATGAGCAGTTCTTC. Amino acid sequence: CASTSSLGGNEQFF.

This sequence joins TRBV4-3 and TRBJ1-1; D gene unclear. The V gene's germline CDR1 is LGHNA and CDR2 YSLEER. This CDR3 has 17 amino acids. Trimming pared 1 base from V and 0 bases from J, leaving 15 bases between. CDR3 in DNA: TGCGCCAGCAGCCAAGTCGGGTTACCGACCTTGAACACTGAAGCTTTCTTT. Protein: CASSQVGLPTLNTEAFF.

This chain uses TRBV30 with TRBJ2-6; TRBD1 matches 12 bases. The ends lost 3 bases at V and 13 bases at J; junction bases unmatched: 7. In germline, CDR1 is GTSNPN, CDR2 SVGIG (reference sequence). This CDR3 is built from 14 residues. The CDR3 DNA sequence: TGTGCCTGGAGGGGACAGGGGGCGCTCCCAGTCCTGACTTTC. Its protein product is CAWRGQGALPVLTF.

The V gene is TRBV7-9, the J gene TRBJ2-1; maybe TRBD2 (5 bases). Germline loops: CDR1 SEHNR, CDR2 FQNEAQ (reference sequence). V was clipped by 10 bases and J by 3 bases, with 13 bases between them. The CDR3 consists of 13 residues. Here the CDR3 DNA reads TGTGCCACCCCGAGGGCCATCTACAATGAGCAGTTCTTC. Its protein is CATPRAIYNEQFF.